One and the same sample provided the 18 T cell receptor beta chains below, sequenced in a study of blood T cell repertoires in COVID-19. Data came from immunoSEQ multiplex PCR; TCRdb stores just in-frame clones and leaves some out. The repertoire holds about 120,000 clones, with about 83% as singletons. The specimen was peripheral blood. The source of these receptors is a man between 60 and 75 years old with acute or convalescent COVID-19.

This clone was counted a few times. This sequence joins TRBV19 and TRBJ2-6; 9 bases align to TRBD1. Per the germline V gene, CDR1 is LNHDA and CDR2 is SQIVND (reference sequence). Trimming removed 6 bases from V and 0 bases from J; junction bases left unmatched: 9. The CDR3 is 18 residues long. CDR3 in DNA: TGTGCCAGTAGCCTCTCCGGGACAGGGCACTCTGGGGCCAACGTCCTGACTTTC. Its translation: CASSLSGTGHSGANVLTF.

This sequence joins TRBV27 and TRBJ2-1; D perhaps matches TRBD1 (6 bases). CDR3 length: 15 amino acids. Germline CDR1 and CDR2: MNHEY and SMNVEV (reference sequence). Trimming cost V 8 bases and J 2 bases, with 16 bases left between them. CDR3 in amino acids: CASLRAGATYNEQFF. The CDR3 region has the DNA TGTGCCAGCCTAAGAGCAGGGGCAACCTACAATGAGCAGTTCTTC.

The chain carries TRBV19 and TRBJ2-7; D is unresolved. The CDR3 extends over 14 amino acids. Trimming stripped 1 base from V and 5 bases from J, with 12 bases between. Germline-derived CDR1 and CDR2 are LNHDA and SQIVND (reference sequence). The DNA for the CDR3 is TGTGCCAGTAGTATAGGAAGGCAGGTCCACGAGCAGTACTTC. Translation: CASSIGRQVHEQYF.

This clone appeared a single time. The V and J genes are TRBV28 and TRBJ2-5; 8 nucleotides line up with TRBD2. The CDR3 covers 20 residues. Germline CDR1 reads MDHEN; CDR2 reads SYDVKM. Trimming cost V 6 bases and J 1 base; bases outside gene matches: 22. This CDR3 reads CASSSLWQGDWLAGQETQYF. The CDR3 coding sequence is TGTGCCAGCAGCTCCCTTTGGCAGGGCGATTGGCTAGCGGGCCAAGAGACCCAGTACTTC.

The chain links TRBV5-8 to TRBJ2-1; D might be TRBD2 (6 bases). The V gene's germline CDR1 is SGHTS and CDR2 YDEGEE. Trimming took 2 bases from V and 4 from J, leaving 19 bases between them. CDR3 length: 17 amino acids. CDR3: CASSFNGGVAAYNEQFF. The CDR3 DNA is TGTGCCAGCAGCTTTAACGGAGGGGTAGCGGCTTACAATGAGCAGTTCTTC.

CDR3 in amino acids: CAISDLNTEAFF. Here the CDR3 DNA reads TGTGCCATCAGTGACCTCAACACTGAAGCTTTCTTT. The chain joins TRBV10-3 to TRBJ1-1; D is unclear. V was trimmed by 3 bases and J by 2 bases, leaving 4 bases between them. The CDR3 is 12 residues long. Germline V gene sequence: CDR1 ENHRY, CDR2 SYGVKD.

V and J are TRBV19 and TRBJ1-1, with TRBD1 matching 8 bases. The CDR3 has 13 residues. CDR1 and CDR2 (germline): LNHDA, SQIVND (reference sequence). J was trimmed by 10 bases and V by 4 bases; bases with no gene match: 8. The CDR3 region is CASSNRGVVRAFF. CDR3 nucleotides: TGTGCCAGTAGTAACAGGGGGGTAGTGCGAGCTTTCTTT.

The chain employs TRBV24-1 and TRBJ2-1, with 9 positions matching TRBD2. The germline V gene has CDR1 KGHDR and CDR2 SFDVKD. CDR3 length: 16 amino acids. J was trimmed by 6 bases and V by 5 bases; bases with no gene match: 10. CDR3 sequence reads: CATSALAGDGSNEQFF. For the CDR3, the DNA is TGTGCCACCAGTGCTTTAGCGGGAGATGGGTCCAATGAGCAGTTCTTC.

This sequence joins TRBV3-1 (or the pseudogene TRBV3-2) and TRBJ2-7; TRBD2 is a possible D gene (6 bases). CDR3 length: 14 amino acids. V was clipped by 7 bases and J by 0 bases, with 13 bases between them. Germline lookup yields CDR1 LGHDT and CDR2 YNNKEL (reference sequence). The CDR3 DNA is TGTGCCAGCAACCAGGAGGGAAACTCCTACGAGCAGTACTTC. As protein: CASNQEGNSYEQYF.

The rearrangement joins TRBV7-9 to TRBJ2-5, with 14 bases identical to TRBD2. V was pared by 9 bases and J by 11 bases, with 11 bases of the junction left unmatched. CDR3 length: 14 residues. In germline, CDR1 is SEHNR, CDR2 FQNEAQ (reference sequence). The CDR3 spells CARRLAGGPGTQYF. DNA for the CDR3: TGTGCCAGGAGACTAGCGGGAGGGCCAGGTACTCAGTACTTC.

This clone was recorded a few times. The rearrangement uses TRBV27 and TRBJ2-3, with D maybe TRBD1 (5 bases). Trimming took off 0 bases at V and 11 bases at J, with 12 bases between the two ends. The CDR3 is made up of 13 amino acids. The germline CDR1 and CDR2 sequences are MNHEY and SMNVEV (reference sequence). This CDR3 is CASSLSQGKGQYF. In DNA form, the CDR3 reads TGTGCCAGCAGTTTATCCCAGGGAAAAGGGCAGTATTTT.

This clone occurred a few times. This chain links TRBV7-9 with TRBJ1-2; D is uncertain. CDR3 size: 13 residues. The V end lost 7 bases, the J end lost 7 bases, and 16 bases lay between the germline ends. From germline, CDR1 is SEHNR and CDR2 FQNEAQ (reference sequence). The CDR3 region is CASTLSDFGGYTF. In DNA form, the CDR3 reads TGTGCCAGCACTCTCTCGGACTTCGGTGGCTACACCTTC.

The V gene is TRBV7-8, the J gene TRBJ2-7, with 7 bases identical to TRBD1. The CDR3 totals 14 residues. CDR1 SGHVS and CDR2 FQNEAQ come from the germline V gene. V gave up 0 bases and J gave up 5 bases; unmatched junction bases: 4. CDR3 sequence reads: CASSLATGPHEQYF. The CDR3 DNA reads as TGTGCCAGCAGCTTAGCGACAGGGCCGCACGAGCAGTACTTC.

V gene TRBV4-3 combines with J gene TRBJ2-1, with a tentative D call TRBD2 (6 bases). CDR3 length equals 15 residues. The V gene lost 6 bases and the J gene lost 8 bases, with 20 bases spanning the gap. The V gene's germline CDR1 is LGHNA and CDR2 YSLEER. In nucleotides, the CDR3 is TGCGCCAGCAGACCCACTAGCACGAGACGGGATGAGCAGTTCTTC. Translation: CASRPTSTRRDEQFF.

The rearrangement uses TRBV27 and TRBJ2-1; the match to TRBD2 covers 13 bases. V lost 6 bases, J lost 9 bases, and 8 bases stayed unmatched. Germline loops: CDR1 MNHEY, CDR2 SMNVEV (reference sequence). This CDR3 is 15 amino acids long. CDR3 sequence: CASSPGLAGVIEQFF. Here the CDR3 DNA reads TGTGCCAGCAGCCCAGGACTAGCGGGAGTGATTGAGCAGTTCTTC.

J is TRBJ2-7 and V is TRBV27, with 8 bases that match TRBD1. Germline-derived CDR1 and CDR2 are MNHEY and SMNVEV (reference sequence). This CDR3 spans 15 amino acids. The V segment lost 5 bases and the J segment 0 bases; nucleotides outside the gene matches: 6. The CDR3 nucleotides are TGTGCCAGCAGTCTCGGACAGGGTGTCTCCTACGAGCAGTACTTC. It encodes CASSLGQGVSYEQYF.

The genes are TRBV20-1 and TRBJ2-1, with D unclear. Per germline, CDR1 DFQATT and CDR2 SNEGSKA (reference sequence). The CDR3 runs to 12 residues. V was clipped by 3 bases and J by 4 bases, with 7 bases between them. CDR3 in amino acids: CSASGRYNEQFF. CDR3 bases: TGCAGTGCTAGTGGCAGATACAATGAGCAGTTCTTC.

V usage is TRBV5-4 and J usage is TRBJ1-1; 8 bases align to TRBD1. The CDR3 spans 19 residues. Germline lookup yields CDR1 SGHNT and CDR2 YYREEE (reference sequence). J gave up 5 bases and V 2 bases, and 20 bases lay outside the gene matches. CDR3 DNA: TGTGCCAGCAGCTTCGACCAACTACCGGGACAGGCGATTGGGACTGAAGCTTTCTTT. Its translation: CASSFDQLPGQAIGTEAFF.